This T cell receptor (beta chain) was recorded in a study of CXCR3-negative and CXCR3-positive naive CD8 T cells. CDR1 and CDR2 from the germline V gene are LGHNA and YSLEER. The CDR3 covers 16 residues. With UMI labels, 5' RACE was used to prepare the TRB cDNA libraries. From the 5' RACE reads, TCRdb lists one entry per CDR3 protein and no DNA. The sample shows 50,000 to 65,000 distinct CDR3 sequences, and about 1.6% sits with its ten largest clones. The sequenced sample was naive CXCR3- CD8+ T cells from blood. Subset in this sample: CD45RO-CCR7+CD27+CD95- naive CD8+ T cells lacking CXCR3 (TNR3-). This clonotype was obtained from a human donor in good health. Some clones in this sample may be carry-over from other donors' samples. This chain joins TRBV4-3 and TRBJ2-2. CDR3 loop: CASSQDHRKAAGELFF.